This entry describes one T cell receptor (beta chain). A much bigger clone sits one base away, suggesting this may be a read error. This sample stems from a study of molecular identifiers for immune sequencing clone quantification. MiXCR, run by TCRdb on the PCR reads, gives a single entry per CDR3 protein. This table has 400,000 to 600,000 distinct CDR3 sequences, about 20% appearing once. Germline V gene sequence: CDR1 SGHAT, CDR2 FQNNGV. The CDR3 is 17 amino acids. The chain carries TRBV11-2 and TRBJ2-3, with 11 nucleotides matching TRBD2. The sequenced material came from naive CD8+ T cells from blood, with Jurkat cell RNA spiked in. Subset meaning: FACS-sorted CD8+CD4-CCR7+CD45RA+ naive T cells. The TCR sequence derives from a human donor in good health. Some libraries in this study had Jurkat cell RNA spiked in. The CDR3 bases are TGTGCCAGCAGACGACTAGCGGGGAGAACTAGCACAGATACGCGGTATTTT. It encodes CASRRLAGRTSTDTRYF. Combining the CDR3 with reference TRBV11-2 and TRBJ2-3 gives the whole variable domain EAGVAQSPRYKIIEKRQSVAFWCNPISGHATLYWYQQILGQGPKLLIQFQNNGVVDDSQLPKDRFSAERLKGVDSTLKIQPAKLEDSAVYLCASRRLAGRTSTDTRYFGPGTRLTVL.